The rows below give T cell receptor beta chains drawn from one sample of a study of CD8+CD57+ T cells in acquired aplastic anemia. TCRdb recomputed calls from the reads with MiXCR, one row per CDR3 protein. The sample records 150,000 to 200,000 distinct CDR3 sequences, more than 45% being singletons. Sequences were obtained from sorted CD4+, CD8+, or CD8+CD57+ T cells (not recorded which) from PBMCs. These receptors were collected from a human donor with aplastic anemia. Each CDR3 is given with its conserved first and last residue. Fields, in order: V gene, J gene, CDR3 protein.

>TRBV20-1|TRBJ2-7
CSVRIDYEQYF
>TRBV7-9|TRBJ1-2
CASSGRGGYGYTF
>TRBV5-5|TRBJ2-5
CASSLVTSGGGETQYF
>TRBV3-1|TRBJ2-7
CASSWGQHSYEQYF
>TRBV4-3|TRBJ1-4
CASSQDLAGGLTNEKLFF
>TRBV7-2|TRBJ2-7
CASSLSRGSYEQYF
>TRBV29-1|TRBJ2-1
CSVASGVRSEQFF
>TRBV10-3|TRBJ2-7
CAIALVSYEQYF
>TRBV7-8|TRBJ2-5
CASSLASGVQETQYF
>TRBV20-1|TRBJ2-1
CSARSSRGADEQFF
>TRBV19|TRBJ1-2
CASSLSSGLYGYTF
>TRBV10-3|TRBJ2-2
CAISGLLRGGGELFF
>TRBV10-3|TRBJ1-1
CAISRQLGGNTEAFF
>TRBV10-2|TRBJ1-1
CASSERAPEAFF
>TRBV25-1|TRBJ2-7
CASSEGQTRSYEQYF
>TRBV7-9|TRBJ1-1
CASSLQGQNTEAFF
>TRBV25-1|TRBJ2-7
CASRGGYEQYF
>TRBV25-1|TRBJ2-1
CASSALAGVHNEQFF
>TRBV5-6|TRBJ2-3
CASSLGPGLAGEPTDTQYF
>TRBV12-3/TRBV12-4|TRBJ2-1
CASSSSGTSVNEQFF
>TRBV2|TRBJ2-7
CASSHDSYEQYF
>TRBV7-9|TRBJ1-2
CASSPSWTGYYGYTF
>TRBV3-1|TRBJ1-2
CASSRVNMGGYTF
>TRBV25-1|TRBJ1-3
CASSEYSSGNTIYF
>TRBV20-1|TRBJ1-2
CSARDRGNYGYTF
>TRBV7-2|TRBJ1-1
CASSLQGGKAFF
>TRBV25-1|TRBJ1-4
CASSRTGGSEKLFF
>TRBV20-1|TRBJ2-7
CSARDEGQGPYEQYF
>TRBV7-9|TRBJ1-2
CASSLESNYGYTF
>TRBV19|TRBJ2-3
CASSIDGDRNTDTQYF
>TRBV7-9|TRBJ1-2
CASSRGTGLGYTF